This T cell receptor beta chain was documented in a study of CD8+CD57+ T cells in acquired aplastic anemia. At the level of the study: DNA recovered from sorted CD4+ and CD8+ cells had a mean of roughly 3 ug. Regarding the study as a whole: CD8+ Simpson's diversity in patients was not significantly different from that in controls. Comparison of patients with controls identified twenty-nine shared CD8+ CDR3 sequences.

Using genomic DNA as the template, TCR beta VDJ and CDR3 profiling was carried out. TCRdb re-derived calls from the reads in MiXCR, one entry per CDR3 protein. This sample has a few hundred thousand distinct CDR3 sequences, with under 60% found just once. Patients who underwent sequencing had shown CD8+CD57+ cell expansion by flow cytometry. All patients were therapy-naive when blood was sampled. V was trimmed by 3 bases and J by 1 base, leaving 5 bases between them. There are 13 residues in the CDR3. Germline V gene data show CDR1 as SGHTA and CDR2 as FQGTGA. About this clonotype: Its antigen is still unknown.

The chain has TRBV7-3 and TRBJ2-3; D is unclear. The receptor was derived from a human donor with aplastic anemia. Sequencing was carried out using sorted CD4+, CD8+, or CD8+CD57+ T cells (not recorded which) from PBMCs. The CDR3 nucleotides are TGTGCCAGCAGCTTCCAGGGCACAGATACGCAGTATTTT. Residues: CASSFQGTDTQYF.